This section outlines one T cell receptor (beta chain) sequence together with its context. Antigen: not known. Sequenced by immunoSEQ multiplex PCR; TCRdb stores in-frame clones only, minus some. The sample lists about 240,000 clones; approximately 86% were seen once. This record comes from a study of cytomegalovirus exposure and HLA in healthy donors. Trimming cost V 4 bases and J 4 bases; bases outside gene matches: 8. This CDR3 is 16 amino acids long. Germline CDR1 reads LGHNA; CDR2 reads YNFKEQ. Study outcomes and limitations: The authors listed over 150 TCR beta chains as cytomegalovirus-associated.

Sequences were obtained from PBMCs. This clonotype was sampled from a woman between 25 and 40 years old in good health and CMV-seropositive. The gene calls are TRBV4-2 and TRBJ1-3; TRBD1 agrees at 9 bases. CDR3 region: CASSRGGQGDGNTIYF. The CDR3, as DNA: TGTGCCAGCAGCCGAGGGGGACAGGGAGACGGAAACACCATATATTTT.